This TCR delta chain is drawn from a study of gamma-delta T cells after stem cell transplantation. About this clone itself: A far larger clone is off by one base, so a read error is likely. This same CDR3 is encoded by further DNA sequences in the sample.

Germline loops: CDR1 GEAIGNYY, CDR2 EKD. This CDR3 is built from 20 residues. TCRdb reanalysed the RT-PCR reads with CATT. The sample has around 2,000 delta-chain clones; around 1.3% are singletons. V is TRDV2 and J is TRDJ1, with 8 bases fitting TRDD3. The material sequenced was gamma-delta T cells. The origin of this receptor is a human donor. It is not recorded whose cells these are; they may come from a transplant donor. This CDR3 is CACDTLIPMEWGMRTDKLIF. The DNA of the CDR3 is TGTGCCTGTGACACGCTTATCCCGATGGAGTGGGGGATGCGCACCGACAAACTCATCTTT.